A single T cell receptor (beta chain) is shown here with its context. The entry originates in a study of shared clonotypes between healthy human individuals. Genomic DNA from each subset was divided evenly over several immunoSEQ plates. Profiled with immunoSEQ multiplex PCR; TCRdb holds only in-frame clones, not every one. The table includes some 1,900,000 clones, about 95% detected once. Naive CD8 cells, CD45RO-negative and positively selected for CCR7, excluded terminally differentiated effector memory CD45RA+ cells. The study drew all its donors from Caucasian adults living in Nashville, Tennessee. After removal of 5 bases from V and 10 bases from J, the junction contained 6 bases not matched to a gene. Germline loops: CDR1 WSHSY, CDR2 SAAADI. CDR3 length equals 15 residues.

The sequence derives from a man between 18 and 29 years old in good health. Sequenced material: naive CD8+ T cells sorted from blood. The chain has TRBV10-2 and TRBJ1-6; TRBD1 matches 12 bases. The CDR3, as DNA: TGCGCCAGCAGTCCCGGGACAGGGGGCCGCTCACCCCTCCACTTT. This encodes CASSPGTGGRSPLHF.